The rows below give T cell receptor beta chains drawn from one sample of a study of neoadjuvant nivolumab and ipilimumab in lung cancer. Assay used: immunoSEQ multiplex PCR; TCRdb lists only in-frame clones, some missing. The sample lists about 7,300 clones, approximately 85% occurring once. The sequencing here drew on tumor tissue, taken after neoadjuvant nivolumab, alone or with ipilimumab, at or shortly before surgery. Receptor source: an adult with non-small cell lung cancer. CDR3s include the opening cysteine and the closing phenylalanine or tryptophan. A D gene is named only where the DNA matches it firmly. Size is omitted from some rows. Given values are once, few, many or a class for expanded clones.

cdr3_length	d_call	v_call	j_call	clone_size	cdr3_aa	cdr3_nt
18	NA	TRBV7-9	TRBJ2-5	NA	CASSPGTGRLAGGQTQYF	TGTGCCAGCAGCCCCGGGACAGGGAGGCTAGCGGGCGGACAGACCCAGTACTTC
13	NA	TRBV9	TRBJ1-5	NA	CASSQGKNQPQHF	TGTGCCAGCAGTCAGGGGAAGAATCAGCCCCAGCATTTT
15	NA	TRBV6-5	TRBJ1-6	NA	CASSYLTHAGSPLHF	TGTGCCAGCAGTTACTTAACTCATGCGGGTTCACCCCTCCACTTT
13	NA	TRBV5-1	TRBJ1-2	NA	CASSLEGVYGYTF	TGCGCCAGCAGCTTGGAAGGGGTCTATGGCTACACCTTC
13	NA	TRBV19	TRBJ1-2	NA	CASSIGGYYGYTF	TGTGCCAGTAGTATTGGGGGTTACTATGGCTACACCTTC
17	NA	TRBV15	TRBJ2-1	NA	CATSRDSNAAAYNEQFF	TGTGCCACCAGCAGAGATTCGAATGCGGCAGCCTACAATGAGCAGTTCTTC
14	NA	TRBV7-8	TRBJ1-5	NA	CASSFGGGRQPQHF	TGTGCCAGCAGCTTCGGGGGGGGGAGGCAGCCCCAGCATTTT
15	TRBD2	TRBV7-8	TRBJ2-3	once	CASSPLAGRTDTQYF	TGTGCCAGCAGCCCGTTAGCGGGGCGCACAGATACGCAGTATTTT
16	TRBD1	TRBV7-9	TRBJ1-5	NA	CATSTGAGGPNQPQHF	TGTGCCACCTCAACAGGGGCAGGGGGCCCCAATCAGCCCCAGCATTTT
13	NA	TRBV18	TRBJ2-5	NA	CASSQVLQETQYF	TGTGCCAGCTCACAGGTTCTCCAAGAGACCCAGTACTTC
15	TRBD1	TRBV6-5	TRBJ2-1	once	CASSRQGDSYNEQFF	TGTGCCAGCAGTCGCCAGGGGGATTCGTACAATGAGCAGTTCTTC
15	NA	TRBV7-9	TRBJ1-2	once	CASSPREDHFYGYTF	TGTGCCAGCAGCCCCCGAGAGGATCACTTCTATGGCTACACCTTC
13	NA	TRBV14	TRBJ1-3	NA	CASSLAGANTIYF	TGTGCCAGCAGCCTTGCAGGGGCAAACACCATATATTTT
16	NA	TRBV12-2	TRBJ2-7	NA	CASRPRESGQYHEQYF	TGTGCAAGTCGCCCTAGAGAATCGGGACAGTACCACGAGCAGTACTTC
14	TRBD2	TRBV6-5	TRBJ2-1	once	CASIAGGRGNEQFF	TGTGCCAGTATAGCGGGGGGGCGCGGCAATGAGCAGTTCTTC
14	NA	TRBV30	TRBJ1-2	few	CASSLETVSYGYTF	TGTGCCTCATCTCTCGAGACAGTGAGCTATGGCTACACCTTC
16	NA	TRBV18	TRBJ2-1	NA	CASSLAVFPPYNEQFF	TGTGCCAGCTCCCTGGCAGTATTCCCCCCATACAATGAGCAGTTCTTC
11	NA	TRBV6-1	TRBJ1-4	NA	CASASMEKLFF	TGTGCCAGCGCGTCGATGGAAAAACTGTTTTTT
13	NA	TRBV6-1	TRBJ1-5	once	CASWGAGVQPQHF	TGTGCCAGTTGGGGGGCAGGGGTTCAGCCCCAGCATTTT
13	NA	TRBV5-4	TRBJ1-1	NA	CASSLTGNTEAFF	TGTGCCAGCAGCCTGACAGGAAACACTGAAGCTTTCTTT
15	NA	TRBV18	TRBJ1-1	once	CASSPPSTTNTEAFF	TGTGCCAGCTCACCACCCTCGACAACGAACACTGAAGCTTTCTTT
12	TRBD1	TRBV30	TRBJ1-6	few	CAWDREGSPLHF	TGTGCCTGGGACAGGGAAGGATCACCCCTCCACTTT
17	TRBD1	TRBV5-1	TRBJ1-2	NA	CASRRGQDRSGFYGYTF	TGCGCCAGCAGACGGGGACAGGATCGTTCTGGGTTCTATGGCTACACCTTC
15	TRBD2	TRBV7-2	TRBJ2-1	NA	CASSYIGGGYNEQFF	TGTGCCAGCAGCTATATCGGGGGGGGCTACAATGAGCAGTTCTTC
17	TRBD1	TRBV7-9	TRBJ2-2	few	CASSTLFPEQGPGELFF	TGTGCCAGCAGCACCTTGTTCCCCGAACAGGGGCCCGGGGAGCTGTTTTTT
18	NA	TRBV28	TRBJ2-7	NA	CATKSSYGGLPLKNEQYF	TGTGCCACCAAAAGCTCCTACGGGGGGCTCCCTCTTAAGAACGAGCAGTACTTC
15	NA	TRBV29-1	TRBJ1-5	NA	CSVEYEKLSNQPQHF	TGCAGCGTTGAATACGAGAAATTGAGCAATCAGCCCCAGCATTTT
15	NA	TRBV5-5	TRBJ2-7	NA	CASSLAPQETYEQYF	TGTGCCAGCAGCTTGGCCCCCCAGGAGACCTACGAGCAGTACTTC
13	NA	TRBV7-9	TRBJ2-1	NA	CASILGGENEQFF	TGTGCCAGCATCTTAGGAGGGGAGAATGAGCAGTTCTTC
13	NA	TRBV7-7	TRBJ2-7	NA	CASSATLAYEQYF	TGTGCCAGCAGTGCCACATTGGCCTACGAGCAGTACTTC
15	NA	TRBV7-7	TRBJ2-2	NA	CASSSSGSNTGELFF	TGTGCCAGCAGCTCCAGCGGATCGAACACCGGGGAGCTGTTTTTT
14	NA	TRBV5-5	TRBJ2-3	NA	CASSLGRGADTQYF	TGTGCCAGCAGCTTGGGCAGGGGGGCAGATACGCAGTATTTT
12	NA	TRBV6-1	TRBJ1-1	NA	CASSEQGLGAFF	TGTGCCAGCAGTGAACAGGGGCTTGGAGCTTTCTTT